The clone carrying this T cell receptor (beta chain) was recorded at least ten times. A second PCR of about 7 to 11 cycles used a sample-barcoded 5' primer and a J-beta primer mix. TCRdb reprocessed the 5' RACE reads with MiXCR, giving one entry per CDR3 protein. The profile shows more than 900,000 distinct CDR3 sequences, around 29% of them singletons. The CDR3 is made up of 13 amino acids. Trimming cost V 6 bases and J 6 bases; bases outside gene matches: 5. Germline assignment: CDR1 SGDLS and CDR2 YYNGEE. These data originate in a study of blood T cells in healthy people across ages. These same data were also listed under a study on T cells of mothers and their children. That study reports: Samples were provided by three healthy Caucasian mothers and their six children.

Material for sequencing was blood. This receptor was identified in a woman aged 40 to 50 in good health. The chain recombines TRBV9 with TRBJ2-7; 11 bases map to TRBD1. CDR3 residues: CASTPGTGGEQYF. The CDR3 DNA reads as TGTGCCAGCACCCCCGGGACAGGGGGCGAGCAGTACTTC.